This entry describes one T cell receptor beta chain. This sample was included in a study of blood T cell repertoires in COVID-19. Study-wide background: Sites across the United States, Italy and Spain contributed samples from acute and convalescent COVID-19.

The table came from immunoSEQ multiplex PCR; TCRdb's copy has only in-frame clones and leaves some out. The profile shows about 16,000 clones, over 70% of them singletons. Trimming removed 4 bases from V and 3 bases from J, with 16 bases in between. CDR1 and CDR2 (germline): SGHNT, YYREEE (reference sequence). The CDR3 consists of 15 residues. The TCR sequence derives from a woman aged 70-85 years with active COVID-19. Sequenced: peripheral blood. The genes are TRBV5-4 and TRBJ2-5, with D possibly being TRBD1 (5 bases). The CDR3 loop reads CASSQLGTREETQYF. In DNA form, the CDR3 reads TGTGCCAGCAGCCAATTGGGTACCAGGGAAGAGACCCAGTACTTC.